A single sample gave rise to the 22 T cell receptor beta chains below, sequenced in a study of cytomegalovirus exposure and HLA in healthy donors (TCRdb year 2017). Libraries were built with the immunoSEQ multiplex PCR assay. The multiplex PCR relied on a mix of 60 forward primers for TCR Vbeta segments and 13 reverse primers for TCR Jbeta segments. In its TCRdb copy, this immuneACCESS table keeps in-frame sequences only and misses some clones. Where compared with another copy, unresolved V genes explain less than half of these, and the others have no known cause. Here the sample has 85,000 to 100,000 clones; under 75% occur a single time. The ten largest clones represent roughly 2.5% of the sample. The material sequenced was PBMCs. The receptors stem from a human donor in good health.

The count of this clone is one. The chain couples TRBV6-6 to TRBJ2-5; possible D gene TRBD1, 6 bases. With 4 bases removed from V and 5 bases from J, the gap between germline ends came to 17 bases. Germline V gives CDR1 MNHNY, CDR2 SVGAGI (reference sequence). This CDR3 has 15 amino acids. The CDR3 nucleotides read TGTGCCAGCAGTTTACGACAGGCGGGTGGTGAGACCCAGTACTTC. This translates into CASSLRQAGGETQYF.

The rearrangement uses TRBV6-5 and TRBJ1-4, with TRBD1 matching over 7 bases. The CDR3 spans 14 residues. After removal of 0 bases from V and 7 bases from J, the junction contained 2 bases not matched to a gene. Germline V gene lookup returns CDR1 MNHEY and CDR2 SVGAGI. DNA for the CDR3: TGTGCCAGCAGTTACTCTGCAGGGGGTGAAAAACTGTTTTTT. It yields the protein CASSYSAGGEKLFF.

The chain joins TRBV9 to TRBJ1-1; 9 nucleotides match TRBD1. With 4 bases clipped from V and 7 bases from J, the junction kept 14 bases outside the gene matches. This CDR3 spans 16 amino acids. Germline CDR1 is SGDLS and CDR2 is YYNGEE. The chain's CDR3 is CASSPRPGTGYGEAFF. The DNA of the CDR3 is TGTGCCAGCAGCCCCCGTCCCGGGACAGGGTACGGTGAAGCTTTCTTT. The entire variable domain, with the rest obtained from reference TRBV9 and TRBJ1-1, is as follows: DSGVTQTPKHLITATGQRVTLRCSPRSGDLSVYWYQQSLDQGLQFLIQYYNGEERAKGNILERFSAQQFPDLHSELNLSSLELGDSALYFCASSPRPGTGYGEAFFGQGTRLTVV.

A few counts support this clone. The same CDR3 arises from other DNA sequences in this sample as well. V gene TRBV5-1 combines with J gene TRBJ2-5; possibly TRBD2 for D (6 bases). Germline CDR1 reads SGHRS; CDR2 reads YFSETQ. This CDR3 region has 13 residues. V lost 4 bases and J 2 bases, leaving 9 bases between the germline ends. Here the CDR3 reads CASSRGLQETQYF. The CDR3 region has the DNA TGCGCCAGCAGCCGCGGACTACAAGAGACCCAGTACTTC.

CDR3 in DNA: TGTGCCAGCAGTTACTCCGAGGGCTATGGCTACACCTTC. It encodes CASSYSEGYGYTF. The chain recombines TRBV6-5 with TRBJ1-2; no reliable D call. CDR1 is MNHEY, CDR2 SVGAGI, per germline. The CDR3 is 13 amino acids. With 0 bases removed from V and 4 bases from J, the gap between germline ends came to 6 bases.

The chain links TRBV10-3 to TRBJ1-2, with 7 bases fitting TRBD1. Unmatched junction bases numbered 8, after V lost 5 bases and J lost 8 bases. Germline CDR1 ENHRY, CDR2 SYGVKD. The length of the CDR3 is 13 residues. The CDR3 is CAISNDRVGGYTF. The CDR3 bases are TGTGCCATCAGTAATGACAGGGTAGGAGGCTACACCTTC.

The chain is built from TRBV5-4 and TRBJ2-1, with 15 bases that match TRBD2. Germline V gives CDR1 SGHNT, CDR2 YYREEE (reference sequence). The length of the CDR3 is 17 residues. The ends lost 2 bases at V and 2 bases at J; junction bases unmatched: 2. CDR3 sequence reads: CASSLWTSGGAYNEQFF. The CDR3 DNA reads TGTGCCAGCAGCTTATGGACTAGCGGGGGGGCCTACAATGAGCAGTTCTTC.

A few counts support this clone. This chain links TRBV5-6 with TRBJ2-5; 7 nucleotides align to TRBD2. The CDR3 length is 14 residues. Germline-derived CDR1 and CDR2 are SGHDT and YYEEEE. Trimming removed 2 bases from V and 3 bases from J; junction bases left unmatched: 4. The CDR3 DNA follows: TGTGCCAGCAGCTTTACGGGACTAAAAGAGACCCAGTACTTC. Encoded protein: CASSFTGLKETQYF.

Only a few counts were recorded for this clone. This chain joins TRBV6-5 and TRBJ1-1, with 7 positions matching TRBD1. This CDR3 is 16 amino acids long. Looked up from germline, CDR1 is MNHEY and CDR2 is SVGAGI. The V segment lost 2 bases and the J segment 7 bases; nucleotides outside the gene matches: 13. CDR3 coding DNA: TGTGCCAGCAGTTACGCTCAGGGCAGGGGGGTAGGTGAAGCTTTCTTT. Amino acid sequence: CASSYAQGRGVGEAFF.

With regard to this clone: Mismatch with germline at one junction end may stem from a read error. The chain couples TRBV7-3 to TRBJ2-7, with 7 nucleotides matching TRBD2. The CDR3 runs 11 residues. Germline-derived CDR1 and CDR2 are SGHTA and FQGTGA. CDR3 bases: TGTGCCAGCAGCTTAAGGGGGGGTGCTTCCTTC. Amino acids: CASSLRGGASF.

This rearrangement joins TRBV7-2 to TRBJ1-5; perhaps TRBD1 as D (6 bases). Germline values: CDR1 SGHTA, CDR2 FQGNSA. V lost 5 bases and J lost 3, with 17 bases in between. CDR3 length: 16 amino acids. The CDR3 protein is CASSLGIQGLNQPQHF. The DNA of the CDR3 is TGTGCCAGCAGCCTAGGGATACAGGGCCTCAATCAGCCCCAGCATTTT.

The chain recombines TRBV19 with TRBJ2-7; D not certain. This CDR3 comprises 14 residues. The germline CDR1 and CDR2 sequences are LNHDA and SQIVND (reference sequence). V was cut by 3 bases and J by 2 bases, with 11 bases left in between. The CDR3 sequence: CASSIGRMAYEQYF. The CDR3 DNA follows: TGTGCCAGTAGTATCGGCAGGATGGCCTACGAGCAGTACTTC.

The chain links TRBV1 to TRBJ2-3; TRBD2 is the table's D call and was not checked against the DNA. TRBV1 corresponds to a pseudogene. The CDR3 extends over 18 amino acids. CDR3 sequence reads: CTSSQVRAGGPRTDTQYF. The CDR3 coding sequence is TGCACCAGCAGCCAAGTTCGAGCGGGGGGGCCGAGGACAGATACGCAGTATTTT.

The sample holds a few counts of this clone. The chain couples TRBV7-9 to TRBJ2-1; 8 positions match TRBD2. Per germline, CDR1 SEHNR and CDR2 FQNEAQ (reference sequence). The CDR3 is 14 amino acids. The J segment lost 9 bases and the V segment lost 1 base, leaving 5 bases of the junction unmatched. This CDR3 reads CASSLEGLEAEQFF. As DNA, the CDR3 is TGTGCCAGCAGCTTAGAGGGACTAGAAGCTGAGCAGTTCTTC.

J is TRBJ2-7 and V is TRBV9; 11 bases line up with TRBD2. This CDR3 region has 14 residues. J was trimmed by 7 bases and V by 0 bases; bases with no gene match: 3. CDR1 SGDLS and CDR2 YYNGEE come from the germline V gene. CDR3 nucleotide sequence: TGTGCCAGCAGCGTAGAACTAGCGGGGGTAGAGCAGTACTTC. This gives the protein CASSVELAGVEQYF.

The chain combines TRBV4-2 with TRBJ2-3; possibly TRBD2 for D (7 bases). CDR1 and CDR2 from the germline V gene are LGHNA and YNFKEQ. The CDR3 contains 17 residues. Trimming removed 2 bases at V and 2 bases at J, with 17 bases between. DNA for the CDR3: TGTGCCAGCAGCCAATCCGGGGGGCGGTTAGACACAGATACGCAGTATTTT. Protein: CASSQSGGRLDTDTQYF.

The V gene is TRBV7-2, the J gene TRBJ2-5, with a tentative D call TRBD2 (7 bases). V gave up 7 bases and J gave up 2 bases, with 14 bases separating them. The CDR3 loop spans 14 amino acids. Germline CDR1 is SGHTA and CDR2 is FQGNSA. CDR3 amino acids: CASTWGGRQETQYF. Here the CDR3 DNA reads TGTGCCAGCACCTGGGGGGGGCGGCAAGAGACCCAGTACTTC.

The chain couples TRBV2 to TRBJ1-2; D gene unclear. Per germline, CDR1 SNHLY and CDR2 FYNNEI. The CDR3 runs 14 residues. The V end lost 7 bases, the J end lost 5 bases, and 17 bases lay between the germline ends. Written as DNA, the CDR3 is TGTGCCAGCATAGAGGGTATCCGATGGTATGGCTACACCTTC. The encoded protein is CASIEGIRWYGYTF.

This clone turned up a few times. The chain combines TRBV10-3 with TRBJ1-1; a possible D gene is TRBD1 (5 bases). Trimming cost V 0 bases and J 3 bases, with 14 bases left between them. The germline V gene has CDR1 ENHRY and CDR2 SYGVKD. The CDR3 is 16 amino acids. The CDR3 DNA is TGTGCCATCAGTGAGTCGGGAAGGGGTAGACACACTGAAGCTTTCTTT. Translation gives CAISESGRGRHTEAFF.

The chain recombines TRBV19 with TRBJ1-5; D is undetermined. Germline CDR1 and CDR2: LNHDA and SQIVND (reference sequence). The CDR3 covers 14 residues. The V and J ends lost 3 bases and 6 bases respectively, with 12 bases between them. For the CDR3, the DNA is TGTGCCAGTAGTATGTCCTCCCCGGGTCAGCCCCAGCATTTT. This sequence encodes CASSMSSPGQPQHF.

The CDR3 nucleotides are TGTGCCAGCACCGGAACGCACAGGGGCTACAATGAGCAGTTCTTC. This encodes CASTGTHRGYNEQFF. The V and J genes are TRBV6-1 and TRBJ2-1; 7 bases are shared with TRBD1. V was clipped by 7 bases and J by 3 bases; unmatched bases: 9. The CDR3 contains 15 residues. Germline V gene sequence: CDR1 MNHNS, CDR2 SASEGT.

The CDR3 DNA reads TGTGCCAGCACAGGACAGACGGGGGAGACCCAGTACTTC. Its protein product is CASTGQTGETQYF. The J gene is TRBJ2-5, the V gene TRBV6-5, with a possible D match to TRBD1 (6 bases). Germline values: CDR1 MNHEY, CDR2 SVGAGI. The CDR3 spans 13 residues. The V end was cut by 7 bases, the J end by 5 bases, with 14 bases between.